This TCR beta chain originates from a study of tumor-infiltrating lymphocytes in primary liver carcinoma. Study-level information: The patients comprised men and women between the ages of 30 and 69 years. Stage T1-T3 N0M0 tumors spanned about 4.2 to 11 cm.

A word on this clonotype: A read error may produce the germline difference seen at one junction end.

Constant-region priming of approximately 500 ng total RNA yielded TCR beta cDNA. Three nested multiplex PCR rounds, a slightly modified ARM-PCR method, built the TCR beta libraries. TCRdb passed the multiplex PCR reads through MiXCR, listing each CDR3 protein once. The table shows tens of thousands of distinct CDR3 sequences, with roughly 72% occurring only once. Each 20-30 mg portion of unsorted bulk tissue served as the source for co-extraction of RNA and DNA. Uniformly, tumor samples exhibited a viable tumor cell fraction exceeding 85%. The sequencing sample was made of liver tumor tissue from sampling region 1. Specified subset: tumor region T1, superior pole. This TCR was sampled from a middle-aged man with primary liver carcinoma and hepatitis B virus infection.

In nucleotides, the CDR3 is TGTGCCACTCTCACGGACAGGGTCGTAGGCACAGATACGCAGTACTTT. Translated, it gives CATLTDRVVGTDTQYF. The chain recombines TRBV10-3 with TRBJ2-3, with 8 bases lining up with TRBD1. The CDR3 totals 16 residues. Germline CDR1 and CDR2: ENHRY and SYGVKD.